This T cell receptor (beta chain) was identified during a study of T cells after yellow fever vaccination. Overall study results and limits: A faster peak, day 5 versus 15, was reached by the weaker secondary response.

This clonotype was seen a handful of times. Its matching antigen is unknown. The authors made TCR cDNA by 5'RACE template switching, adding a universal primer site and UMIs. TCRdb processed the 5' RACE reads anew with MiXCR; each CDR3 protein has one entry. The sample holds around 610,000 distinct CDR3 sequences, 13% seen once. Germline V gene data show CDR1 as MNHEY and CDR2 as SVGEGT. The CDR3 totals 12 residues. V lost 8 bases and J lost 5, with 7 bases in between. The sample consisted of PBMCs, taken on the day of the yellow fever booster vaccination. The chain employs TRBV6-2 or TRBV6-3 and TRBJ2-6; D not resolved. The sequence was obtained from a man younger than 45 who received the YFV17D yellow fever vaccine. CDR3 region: CASATWANVLTF. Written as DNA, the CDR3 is TGTGCCAGCGCCACGTGGGCCAACGTCCTGACTTTC.